The 19 T cell receptor beta chains listed next were all sequenced from one sample in a study of T cells in Graves' hyperthyroidism and ophthalmopathy. RNA transcripts yielded amplified TCR beta CDR3 regions. HTBI primers were employed in a first-round RT-PCR of the TCR CDR3. From the multiplex PCR reads, TCRdb called clonotypes with MiXCR, one entry per CDR3 protein. The repertoire includes 500,000 to 650,000 distinct CDR3 sequences, approximately 14% of them detected once, and approximately 13% sits in the top ten. The sample taken for sequencing was blood. These receptors were collected from a woman aged 45-59 years with Graves' ophthalmopathy.

This clonotype was recorded at least ten times. The chain is built from TRBV7-2 and TRBJ2-1, with a weak D call TRBD2 (6 bases). This CDR3 has 13 amino acids. Trimming pared 6 bases from V and 10 bases from J, leaving 16 bases between. CDR1 and CDR2 (germline): SGHTA, FQGNSA. The CDR3 loop reads CASRGEASSEQFF. The CDR3 nucleotides are TGTGCCAGCAGGGGGGAGGCGAGCAGCGAGCAGTTCTTC.

This clonotype was counted ten times or more. The rearrangement links TRBV11-2 to TRBJ2-3; D not resolved. Trimming left V 0 bases short and J 4 bases short, with 8 bases between. CDR1 and CDR2 (germline): SGHAT, FQNNGV. The CDR3 contains 14 residues. DNA of the CDR3: TGTGCCAGCAGCTTAGATAGGGTTTCAGATACGCAGTATTTT. As protein: CASSLDRVSDTQYF.

This clonotype was picked up a small number of times. The rearrangement links TRBV5-1 to TRBJ2-7; D is possibly TRBD1 (6 bases). CDR3 length: 16 residues. Trimming stripped 0 bases from V and 0 bases from J, with 13 bases between. CDR1 is SGHRS, CDR2 YFSETQ, per germline. The CDR3 region is CASSLVAGVFSYEQYF. The CDR3 DNA is TGCGCCAGCAGCTTGGTTGCAGGGGTCTTCTCCTACGAGCAGTACTTC.

This chain uses TRBV27 with TRBJ1-5; no clear D gene. Germline assignment: CDR1 MNHEY and CDR2 SMNVEV (reference sequence). The length of the CDR3 is 13 residues. The V end lost 1 base, the J end lost 3 bases, and 4 bases lay between the germline ends. The CDR3 DNA sequence: TGTGCCAGCAGTTTATGGTTCAATCAGCCCCAGCATTTT. Translating it yields CASSLWFNQPQHF.

This clonotype came up a few times. CDR3 region: CASSFQGTSSLEQYF. The CDR3 nucleotides are TGTGCCAGCAGTTTCCAAGGGACTTCCTCTCTCGAGCAGTACTTC. This chain links TRBV6-5 with TRBJ2-7; perhaps TRBD2 as D (6 bases). Germline values: CDR1 MNHEY, CDR2 SVGAGI. V lost 4 bases, J lost 6 bases, and 19 bases lay in between. This CDR3 spans 15 amino acids.

This clonotype was seen many times. The chain combines TRBV7-9 with TRBJ2-1, with TRBD2 identical over 11 bases. The length of the CDR3 is 21 residues. Germline V lookup: CDR1 SEHNR, CDR2 FQNEAQ (reference sequence). Trimming at V came to 1 base and at J to 4 bases, leaving 18 bases not matched to a gene. In DNA, the CDR3 is TGTGCCAGCAGCTTAGGGGATCCGGGACAGCCGGGACTAGCGGATTACAATGAGCAGTTCTTC. Protein product: CASSLGDPGQPGLADYNEQFF.

This clonotype was counted at least ten times. The J gene is TRBJ1-5, the V gene TRBV6-5; D call uncertain. Germline V CDR1 and CDR2: MNHEY, SVGAGI. The CDR3 length is 14 residues. Between the trimmed V and J ends, which lost 2 bases and 2 bases, there was a span of 7 bases. Here the CDR3 DNA reads TGTGCCAGCAGTTACGGGCAGGGCAATCAGCCCCAGCATTTT. It encodes CASSYGQGNQPQHF.

The chain is built from TRBV4-2 and TRBJ2-6; TRBD1 matches at 9 bases. V was pared by 0 bases and J by 0 bases, with 6 bases of the junction left unmatched. Germline V gene data show CDR1 as LGHNA and CDR2 as YNFKEQ. The CDR3 runs to 19 residues. Here the CDR3 reads CASSQDRTGVNSGANVLTF. The CDR3 DNA reads as TGTGCCAGCAGCCAAGATAGGACAGGGGTCAACTCTGGGGCCAACGTCCTGACTTTC.

The sample holds many counts of this clonotype. The rearrangement uses TRBV20-1 and TRBJ2-5; possibly TRBD2 for D (6 bases). Trimming took off 0 bases at V and 4 bases at J, with 15 bases between the two ends. This CDR3 contains 15 residues. Germline lookup yields CDR1 DFQATT and CDR2 SNEGSKA (reference sequence). The DNA for the CDR3 is TGCAGTGCTAGAGATCATCGGGGGATGGGAGAGACCCAGTACTTC. Its protein is CSARDHRGMGETQYF.

The sample holds many counts of this clonotype. V gene TRBV7-3 combines with J gene TRBJ2-6; D gene unclear. The germline V and J ends were trimmed by 2 bases and 2 bases, with 7 bases remaining between them. The CDR3 contains 15 residues. Germline V gene sequence: CDR1 SGHTA, CDR2 FQGTGA. The CDR3 DNA reads TGTGCCAGCAGCTTAGGCCCCACTGGGGCCAACGTCCTGACTTTC. This encodes CASSLGPTGANVLTF.

This clonotype was seen ten or more times. V is TRBV27 and J is TRBJ2-7; TRBD2 matches at 9 bases. CDR1 and CDR2 from the germline V gene are MNHEY and SMNVEV (reference sequence). The V and J ends lost 1 base and 4 bases, in that order; junction bases with no gene match: 5. This CDR3 comprises 15 residues. CDR3 sequence reads: CASSLYPSGNYEQYF. CDR3 in DNA: TGTGCCAGCAGTTTATATCCTAGCGGGAATTACGAGCAGTACTTC.

The table lists this clonotype with many counts. The rearrangement joins TRBV6-6 to TRBJ2-3; 8 bases are shared with TRBD2. Unmatched junction bases numbered 6, after V lost 0 bases and J lost 4 bases. The germline V gene encodes CDR1 MNHNY and CDR2 SVGAGI (reference sequence). The CDR3 loop spans 16 amino acids. In DNA form, the CDR3 reads TGTGCCAGCAGTTACTCAGGCGGGAGGAACGCAGATACGCAGTATTTT. Translation: CASSYSGGRNADTQYF.

This clonotype was observed at least ten times. The chain carries TRBV30 and TRBJ1-2; perhaps TRBD1 as D (5 bases). The V end was cut by 3 bases, the J end by 7 bases, with 9 bases between. Germline-derived CDR1 and CDR2 are GTSNPN and SVGIG (reference sequence). This CDR3 comprises 11 residues. The CDR3 nucleotides read TGTGCCTGGAGAGGGACCCTTGGCTACACCTTC. Its protein product is CAWRGTLGYTF. Complete variable domain (other parts from reference TRBV30 and TRBJ1-2): SQTIHQWPATLVQPVGSPLSLECTVEGTSNPNLYWYRQAAGRGLQLLFYSVGIGQISSEVPQNLSASRPQDRQFILSSKKLLLSDSGFYLCAWRGTLGYTFGSGTRLTVV.

The rearrangement links TRBV27 to TRBJ2-5; 7 bases match TRBD1. Germline values: CDR1 MNHEY, CDR2 SMNVEV (reference sequence). This CDR3 contains 14 residues. V lost 4 bases, J lost 9 bases, and 11 bases stayed unmatched. The CDR3 reads CASSYGTASEAQYF. CDR3 nucleotide sequence: TGTGCCAGCAGTTACGGGACAGCGAGTGAGGCCCAGTACTTC.

This clonotype was detected ten times or more. The rearrangement links TRBV7-2 to TRBJ2-5; 9 nucleotides match TRBD2. V dropped 5 bases and J dropped 5; count of bases not matched to a gene: 18. The CDR3 has 18 amino acids. Germline V gene sequence: CDR1 SGHTA, CDR2 FQGNSA. CDR3: CASSPTFVRRGGGETQYF. CDR3 bases: TGTGCCAGCAGCCCAACGTTCGTCCGTCGCGGGGGGGGGGAGACCCAGTACTTC.

The chain links TRBV20-1 to TRBJ2-5, with D maybe TRBD2 (6 bases). This CDR3 has 12 amino acids. Germline CDR1 reads DFQATT; CDR2 reads SNEGSKA (reference sequence). Trimming stripped 6 bases from V and 6 bases from J, with 14 bases between. The CDR3 nucleotides read TGCAGTGCCCTCTGGGGAGGAAAGACCCAGTACTTC. Translation gives CSALWGGKTQYF.

V and J are TRBV28 and TRBJ2-1; 8 bases map to TRBD1. Germline V gives CDR1 MDHEN, CDR2 SYDVKM. J gave up 3 bases and V 8 bases, and 6 bases lay outside the gene matches. This CDR3 contains 14 residues. The CDR3 nucleotides are TGTGCCAGCTCACCGGGACAGGTCTACAATGAGCAGTTCTTC. Protein product: CASSPGQVYNEQFF.

The chain carries TRBV25-1 and TRBJ1-5; maybe TRBD1 (6 bases). This CDR3 spans 14 amino acids. Germline CDR1 is MGHDK and CDR2 is SYGVNS. V lost 6 bases to trimming and J lost 6 bases, with 15 bases between them. CDR3: CASSKGRGRQPQHF. The CDR3 region has the DNA TGTGCCAGCAGCAAGGGCAGGGGCCGTCAGCCCCAGCATTTT.

In its sample, this clonotype was seen many times. The J gene is TRBJ2-1, the V gene TRBV5-1; tentatively, D is TRBD2 (5 bases). Deletions cut 0 bases from V and 9 bases from J, with 13 bases between. Germline assignment: CDR1 SGHRS and CDR2 YFSETQ. This CDR3 has 14 residues. CDR3 region: CASSLALTAGEQFF. CDR3 nucleotide sequence: TGCGCCAGCAGCTTGGCTCTAACTGCGGGTGAGCAGTTCTTC.